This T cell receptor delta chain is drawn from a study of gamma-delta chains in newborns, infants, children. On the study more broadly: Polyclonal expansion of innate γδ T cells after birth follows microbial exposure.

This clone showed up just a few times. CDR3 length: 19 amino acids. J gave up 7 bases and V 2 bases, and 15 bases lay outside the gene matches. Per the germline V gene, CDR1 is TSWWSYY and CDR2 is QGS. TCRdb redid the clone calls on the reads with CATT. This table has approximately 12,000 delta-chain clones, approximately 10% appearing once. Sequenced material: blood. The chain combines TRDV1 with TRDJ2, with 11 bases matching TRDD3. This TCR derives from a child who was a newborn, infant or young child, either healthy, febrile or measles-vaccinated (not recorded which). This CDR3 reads CALGERSVLGDMCKAQLFF. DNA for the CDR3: TGTGCTCTTGGGGAAAGGTCTGTACTGGGGGATATGTGTAAAGCACAACTCTTCTTT.